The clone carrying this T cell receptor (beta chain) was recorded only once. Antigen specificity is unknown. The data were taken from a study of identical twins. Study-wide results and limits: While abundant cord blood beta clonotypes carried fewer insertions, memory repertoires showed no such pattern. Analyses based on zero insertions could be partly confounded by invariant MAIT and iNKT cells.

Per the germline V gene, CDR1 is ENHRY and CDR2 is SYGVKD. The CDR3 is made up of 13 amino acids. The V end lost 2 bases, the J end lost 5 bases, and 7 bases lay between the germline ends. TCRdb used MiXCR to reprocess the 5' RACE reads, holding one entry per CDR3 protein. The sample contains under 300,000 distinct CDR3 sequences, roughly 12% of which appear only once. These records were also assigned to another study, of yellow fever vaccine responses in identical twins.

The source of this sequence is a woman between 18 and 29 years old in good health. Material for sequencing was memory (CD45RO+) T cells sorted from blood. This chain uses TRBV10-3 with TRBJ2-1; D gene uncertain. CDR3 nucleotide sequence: TGTGCCATCAGTGAGAGACTGGACAATGAGCAGTTCTTC. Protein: CAISERLDNEQFF.